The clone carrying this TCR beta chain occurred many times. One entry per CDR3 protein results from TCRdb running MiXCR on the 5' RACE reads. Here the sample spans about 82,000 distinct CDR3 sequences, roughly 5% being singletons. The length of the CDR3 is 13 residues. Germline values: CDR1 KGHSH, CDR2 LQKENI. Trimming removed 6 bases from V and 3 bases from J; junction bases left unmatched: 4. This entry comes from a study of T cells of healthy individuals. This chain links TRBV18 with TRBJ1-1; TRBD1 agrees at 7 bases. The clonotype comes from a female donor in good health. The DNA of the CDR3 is TGTGCCAGCTCGTGGGACAGCTACACTGAAGCTTTCTTT. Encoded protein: CASSWDSYTEAFF.